This TCR beta chain was observed in a study of blood T cells in healthy people across ages. Germline V CDR1 and CDR2: MDHEN, SYDVKM. V shed 7 bases and J 1 base; nucleotides not matched to a gene: 7. This CDR3 comprises 16 residues. The authors ran a second PCR of 7 to 11 cycles using a sample-barcoded 5' primer and a J-beta primer mix. TCRdb passed the 5' RACE reads through MiXCR, listing each CDR3 protein once. This sample has some 750,000 distinct CDR3 sequences; around a fifth occur once, and the top ten carry roughly a fifth. This clonotype was seen a handful of times. V gene TRBV28 combines with J gene TRBJ2-4, with 10 positions matching TRBD2. Sample: blood. The sequence was collected from a man aged 70 or older in good health. CDR3 nucleotides: TGTGCCAGCAAGGTAGCGGGGGGTACTGCCAAAAACATTCAGTACTTC. Protein: CASKVAGGTAKNIQYF.